The 19 T cell receptor beta chains below were found in one sample sequenced in a study of blood T cell repertoires in COVID-19. TCRdb keeps only in-frame clones here, not all; method: immunoSEQ multiplex PCR. Here the sample spans over 100,000 clones, roughly 89% being singletons. The sequenced sample consisted of peripheral blood. The receptors come from a man between 40 and 49 years old with acute or convalescent COVID-19.

The V call is TRBV2, the J call TRBJ2-5; TRBD2 agrees at 13 bases. The V and J ends lost 6 bases and 4 bases, in that order; junction bases with no gene match: 5. CDR1 is SNHLY and CDR2 is FYNNEI in the germline V gene. The CDR3 is 15 residues long. CDR3 coding DNA: TGTGCCAGCAGCGGCAGACTAGCGGGAGGAGAGACCCAGTACTTC. This gives the protein CASSGRLAGGETQYF.

V usage is TRBV5-6 and J usage is TRBJ1-3; TRBD1 agrees at 8 bases. This CDR3 region has 18 residues. J lost 1 base, V lost 4 bases, and 13 bases had no gene match. Germline V gene sequence: CDR1 SGHDT, CDR2 YYEEEE. In DNA, the CDR3 is TGTGCCAGCAGCACTTGGCGGGACAGGACATCATCTGGAAACACCATATATTTT. It codes for CASSTWRDRTSSGNTIYF. The full variable domain, rest sourced from reference TRBV5-6 and TRBJ1-3, is DAGVTQSPTHLIKTRGQQVTLRCSPKSGHDTVSWYQQALGQGPQFIFQYYEEEERQRGNFPDRFSGHQFPNYSSELNVNALLLGDSALYLCASSTWRDRTSSGNTIYFGEGSWLTVV.

The chain uses TRBV11-3 and TRBJ1-1, with TRBD1 identical over 7 bases. V was pared by 4 bases and J by 7 bases, with 6 bases of the junction left unmatched. Germline CDR1 and CDR2: SGHNT and YENEEA. The CDR3 has 13 amino acids. CDR3 sequence reads: CASSYTGAVEAFF. CDR3 DNA: TGTGCCAGCAGCTACACAGGGGCTGTTGAAGCTTTCTTT. The full variable domain, in which reference TRBV11-3 and TRBJ1-1 provide the parts outside the CDR3, is EAGVVQSPRYKIIEKKQPVAFWCNPISGHNTLYWYLQNLGQGPELLIRYENEEAVDDSQLPKDRFSAERLKGVDSTLKIQPAELGDSAVYLCASSYTGAVEAFFGQGTRLTVV.

The sample holds one count of this clone. The chain joins TRBV4-2 to TRBJ1-3, with 7 bases lining up with TRBD1. The germline gives CDR1 LGHNA, CDR2 YNFKEQ. V lost 0 bases and J lost 3; bases outside the gene matches: 14. The CDR3 covers 19 residues. The DNA of the CDR3 is TGTGCCAGCAGCCAAGATCATTACAGGGGTCTTCCCGTTGGAAACACCATATATTTT. Translated, it gives CASSQDHYRGLPVGNTIYF.

The chain has TRBV9 and TRBJ1-3; D is perhaps TRBD1 (5 bases). The germline CDR1 and CDR2 sequences are SGDLS and YYNGEE. The CDR3 runs 15 residues. V was pared by 4 bases and J by 0 bases, with 11 bases between. The CDR3 loop reads CASSPTGVSGNTIYF. The CDR3 nucleotides read TGTGCCAGCAGCCCAACAGGTGTCTCTGGAAACACCATATATTTT.

The genes are TRBV13 and TRBJ2-3, with TRBD2 identical over 10 bases. Trimming cost V 4 bases and J 6 bases; bases outside gene matches: 7. From germline, CDR1 is PRHDT and CDR2 FYEKMQ (reference sequence). This CDR3 comprises 15 residues. The CDR3, as DNA: TGTGCCAGCAGCTCTACCCTAGCGGGGGTGGATACGCAGTATTTT. Amino acids: CASSSTLAGVDTQYF. Variable domain in full (rest from reference TRBV13 and TRBJ2-3): AAGVIQSPRHLIKEKRETATLKCYPIPRHDTVYWYQQGPGQDPQFLISFYEKMQSDKGSIPDRFSAQQFSDYHSELNMSSLELGDSALYFCASSSTLAGVDTQYFGPGTRLTVL.

The rearrangement uses TRBV3-1 (or the pseudogene TRBV3-2) and TRBJ1-4; D gene uncertain. Germline lookup yields CDR1 LGHDT and CDR2 YNNKEL (reference sequence). The CDR3 sequence is 15 residues long. The V end lost 1 base, the J end lost 8 bases, and 14 bases lay between the germline ends. The CDR3 nucleotides read TGTGCCAGCAGCCAAGCGCGAGGGTGGGGAGAAAAACTGTTTTTT. This sequence encodes CASSQARGWGEKLFF.

The rearrangement uses TRBV19 and TRBJ1-1; the D gene is possibly TRBD1 (5 bases). The CDR3 is made up of 15 amino acids. Trimming took 0 bases from V and 5 from J, leaving 13 bases between them. CDR1 and CDR2 from the germline V gene are LNHDA and SQIVND (reference sequence). The CDR3 DNA sequence: TGTGCCAGTAGTATAGATCGGAGGGGCTGGACTGAAGCTTTCTTT. It specifies CASSIDRRGWTEAFF.

This sequence joins TRBV7-3 and TRBJ1-4, with TRBD1 identical over 9 bases. V lost 3 bases and J lost 5; bases outside the gene matches: 7. Germline CDR1 is SGHTA and CDR2 is FQGTGA. The CDR3 totals 16 residues. The CDR3 sequence: CASSLATGGANEKLFF. As DNA, the CDR3 is TGTGCCAGCAGCTTGGCTACAGGGGGCGCGAATGAAAAACTGTTTTTT.

The chain couples TRBV11-2 to TRBJ2-3, with D perhaps TRBD2 (5 bases). Germline CDR1 SGHAT, CDR2 FQNNGV. Trimming left V 5 bases short and J 2 bases short, with 11 bases between. The CDR3 has 14 amino acids. CDR3 sequence reads: CASSPRTFTDTQYF. CDR3 sequence (DNA): TGTGCCAGCAGCCCTCGGACTTTCACAGATACGCAGTATTTT.

The rearrangement links TRBV2 to TRBJ1-4; possibly TRBD1 for D (6 bases). The CDR3 is 14 residues long. Deletions cut 3 bases from V and 5 bases from J, with 10 bases between. Germline loops: CDR1 SNHLY, CDR2 FYNNEI. The CDR3 nucleotides read TGTGCCAGCAGTGAGTGGACAGCCAATGAAAAACTGTTTTTT. Its translation is CASSEWTANEKLFF.

The V call is TRBV3-1 (or the pseudogene TRBV3-2), the J call TRBJ2-1; 7 bases fit TRBD2. Trimming took 1 base from V and 4 from J; bases not matched to a gene: 4. Germline CDR1 and CDR2: LGHDT and YNNKEL (reference sequence). The CDR3 extends over 15 amino acids. CDR3 sequence (DNA): TGTGCCAGCAGCCAAGGGACTAGTGAGTACAATGAGCAGTTCTTC. Translating it yields CASSQGTSEYNEQFF.

The CDR3 region is CASSLGGINTEAFF. In nucleotides, the CDR3 is TGTGCCAGCAGCTTAGGAGGAATTAACACTGAAGCTTTCTTT. The chain carries TRBV7-3 and TRBJ1-1; D gene uncertain. The CDR3 is 14 residues long. CDR1 and CDR2 from the germline V gene are SGHTA and FQGTGA. V lost 2 bases to trimming and J lost 2 bases, with 9 bases between them.

This chain links TRBV12-3 or TRBV12-4 with TRBJ1-2; D is uncertain. There are 11 residues in the CDR3. The V and J ends lost 6 bases and 5 bases respectively, with 7 bases between them. The CDR3 DNA reads TGTGCCAGCAGGACAAGTTATGGCTACACCTTC. Its protein is CASRTSYGYTF.

The chain uses TRBV11-2 and TRBJ1-3; D gene uncertain. Trimming removed 2 bases from V and 3 bases from J, with 11 bases in between. CDR3 length equals 15 residues. The germline gives CDR1 SGHAT, CDR2 FQNNGV. The CDR3 region is CASSLSPPGGNTIYF. DNA of the CDR3: TGTGCCAGCAGCTTATCGCCCCCAGGTGGAAACACCATATATTTT.

The CDR3 DNA sequence: TGTGCCAGCAGCTCCATAGGACAGGGAAGTGGCTACACCTTC. Its protein is CASSSIGQGSGYTF. The chain couples TRBV5-4 to TRBJ1-2; 8 positions match TRBD1. Germline V gives CDR1 SGHNT, CDR2 YYREEE (reference sequence). CDR3 length: 14 amino acids. Trimming at V came to 3 bases and at J to 7 bases, leaving 8 bases not matched to a gene.

In the case of this clone: This sample includes further DNA sequences coding for the same CDR3. J is TRBJ1-1 and V is TRBV5-4; D remains unclear. Germline V gives CDR1 SGHNT, CDR2 YYREEE (reference sequence). Trimming stripped 0 bases from V and 4 bases from J, with 7 bases between. The CDR3 contains 13 residues. CDR3 region: CASSLAGSTEAFF. The DNA of the CDR3 is TGTGCCAGCAGCTTGGCCGGGAGCACTGAAGCTTTCTTT.

This sequence joins TRBV11-2 and TRBJ2-7; D remains ambiguous. V was pared by 1 base and J by 3 bases, with 4 bases between. From germline, CDR1 is SGHAT and CDR2 FQNNGV. The CDR3 extends over 12 amino acids. The CDR3 loop reads CASSLALYEQYF. The CDR3 nucleotides are TGTGCCAGCAGCTTAGCCCTCTACGAGCAGTACTTC.

This chain uses TRBV30 with TRBJ1-4, with D possibly matching TRBD1 (5 bases). This CDR3 region has 13 residues. Per germline, CDR1 GTSNPN and CDR2 SVGIG (reference sequence). Trimming pared 2 bases from V and 15 bases from J, leaving 19 bases between. The chain's CDR3 is CAWSLQEKGVVFF. The CDR3 nucleotides read TGTGCCTGGAGTCTACAGGAAAAAGGAGTGGTGTTTTTT.